These 22 T cell receptor beta chains came from one sample sequenced in a study of blood T cell repertoires in COVID-19 (dated by TCRdb to between 2020 and 2021). Library creation used the immunoSEQ multiplex PCR assay. TCRdb limited this immuneACCESS table to in-frame rearrangements with V and J called. A share of clones is missing; checked studies link under half to unresolved V genes, and the rest is unexplained. A total of about 150,000 clones appear in this sample, about 83% of them only once. The ten largest clones represent 7% to 9.5% of the sample. Sequencing was performed on peripheral blood. The receptors were gathered from a young man with COVID-19, enrolled during active disease.

The chain uses TRBV28 and TRBJ1-4; a weak D match, TRBD1 (6 bases). V gave up 5 bases and J gave up 3 bases, with 10 bases separating them. Germline V gene lookup returns CDR1 MDHEN and CDR2 SYDVKM. The CDR3 spans 14 residues. The CDR3 spells CASSTGTANEKLFF. The CDR3 nucleotides read TGTGCCAGCAGTACAGGGACGGCTAATGAAAAACTGTTTTTT.

This chain uses TRBV11-3 with TRBJ2-1; TRBD2 matches at 7 bases. V dropped 5 bases and J dropped 3; count of bases not matched to a gene: 4. The length of the CDR3 is 14 residues. The germline CDR1 and CDR2 sequences are SGHNT and YENEEA. In nucleotides, the CDR3 is TGTGCCAGCAGCCCGGGACTAAGCTACAATGAGCAGTTCTTC. Translating it yields CASSPGLSYNEQFF.

V and J are TRBV19 and TRBJ1-2; D remains unclear. Germline V gene data show CDR1 as LNHDA and CDR2 as SQIVND (reference sequence). V was pared by 0 bases and J by 2 bases, with 7 bases between. This CDR3 is built from 14 residues. CDR3 amino acids: CASSIDTVNYGYTF. The CDR3 DNA reads as TGTGCCAGTAGTATAGATACAGTCAACTATGGCTACACCTTC.

The chain links TRBV27 to TRBJ2-7, with 10 bases fitting TRBD1. Looked up from germline, CDR1 is MNHEY and CDR2 is SMNVEV (reference sequence). V was pared by 1 base and J by 6 bases, with 3 bases of the junction left unmatched. The length of the CDR3 is 14 residues. The CDR3 sequence: CASSLFGTGAEQYF. CDR3 bases: TGTGCCAGCAGTTTATTCGGGACAGGGGCCGAGCAGTACTTC.

The J gene is TRBJ2-1, the V gene TRBV30; D gene ambiguous. Trimming took 3 bases from V and 4 from J, leaving 13 bases between them. Per germline, CDR1 GTSNPN and CDR2 SVGIG (reference sequence). The CDR3 length is 14 residues. The CDR3 region has the DNA TGTGCCTGGAGATTGGCGGAAAGATACAATGAGCAGTTCTTC. It encodes CAWRLAERYNEQFF.

The V and J genes are TRBV6-5 and TRBJ2-4; TRBD1 matches 7 bases. The V gene's germline CDR1 is MNHEY and CDR2 SVGAGI. The J segment lost 9 bases and the V segment lost 7 bases, leaving 9 bases of the junction unmatched. The CDR3 has 13 residues. CDR3 coding DNA: TGTGCCAGCACCACCGACCCAGGGGGCATTCAGTACTTC. This translates into CASTTDPGGIQYF.

This chain links TRBV6-5 with TRBJ1-2; 8 bases line up with TRBD1. V lost 6 bases and J lost 6; bases outside the gene matches: 6. The CDR3 loop spans 13 amino acids. Germline values: CDR1 MNHEY, CDR2 SVGAGI. CDR3 DNA: TGTGCCAGCAGCGGACAGGGTGGTCATGGCTACACCTTC. Translating it yields CASSGQGGHGYTF.

At least ten counts were recorded for this clone. The chain is built from TRBV19 and TRBJ2-1; TRBD2 matches at 9 bases. Trimming cost V 7 bases and J 6 bases; bases outside gene matches: 7. The CDR3 is 14 residues long. Looked up from germline, CDR1 is LNHDA and CDR2 is SQIVND (reference sequence). The CDR3: CASKRTSALNEQFF. In DNA, the CDR3 is TGTGCCAGTAAACGGACTAGCGCCCTCAATGAGCAGTTCTTC.

This clone was seen only once. The chain uses TRBV2 and TRBJ1-1; 7 positions agree with TRBD1. V trimming: 4 bases; J trimming: 1 base; junction bases outside the gene matches: 6. This CDR3 comprises 15 residues. The germline V gene encodes CDR1 SNHLY and CDR2 FYNNEI. The CDR3 loop is CASSALGQSNTEAFF. In nucleotides, the CDR3 is TGTGCCAGCAGTGCCCTGGGACAGTCGAACACTGAAGCTTTCTTT.

The chain is built from TRBV29-1 and TRBJ1-1; 8 nucleotides agree with TRBD1. J was trimmed by 1 base and V by 7 bases; bases with no gene match: 2. CDR3 length: 12 residues. CDR1 and CDR2 (germline): SQVTM, ANQGSEA. The DNA for the CDR3 is TGCAGCGGGGACAGGACGAACACTGAAGCTTTCTTT. This translates into CSGDRTNTEAFF.

The chain combines TRBV11-2 with TRBJ1-2; D might be TRBD1 (5 bases). CDR1 SGHAT and CDR2 FQNNGV come from the germline V gene. Deletions cut 6 bases from V and 0 bases from J, with 26 bases between. There are 19 residues in the CDR3. CDR3 residues: CASRSIRIPNQGANYGYTF. DNA for the CDR3: TGTGCCAGCAGGTCAATTCGAATCCCAAATCAGGGCGCTAACTATGGCTACACCTTC.

V and J are TRBV3-1 (or the pseudogene TRBV3-2) and TRBJ1-5, with D possibly being TRBD1 (6 bases). V lost 2 bases and J lost 5, with 7 bases in between. CDR3 size: 13 residues. Germline CDR1 reads LGHDT; CDR2 reads YNNKEL (reference sequence). The CDR3 region is CASSQSGDQPQHF. The CDR3 nucleotides are TGTGCCAGCAGCCAATCAGGGGATCAGCCCCAGCATTTT.

The chain carries TRBV3-1 (or the pseudogene TRBV3-2) and TRBJ2-7; 7 nucleotides agree with TRBD1. This CDR3 region has 16 residues. The ends lost 4 bases at V and 3 bases at J; junction bases unmatched: 12. Per germline, CDR1 LGHDT and CDR2 YNNKEL (reference sequence). The CDR3 region is CASSLVQTGKGYEQYF. DNA for the CDR3: TGTGCCAGCAGCCTAGTCCAGACAGGGAAAGGCTACGAGCAGTACTTC.

There are a few counts of this clone. V is TRBV19 and J is TRBJ2-7; maybe TRBD2 (6 bases). V was pared by 6 bases and J by 4 bases, with 13 bases between. The CDR3 length is 13 residues. Germline V gene lookup returns CDR1 LNHDA and CDR2 SQIVND (reference sequence). The CDR3 region has the DNA TGTGCCAGTAGCCGGAGGGGCACTTACGAGCAGTACTTC. Translating it yields CASSRRGTYEQYF.

The V gene is TRBV3-1 (or the pseudogene TRBV3-2), the J gene TRBJ1-3, with D tentatively TRBD1 (5 bases). The CDR3 has 18 amino acids. Germline lookup yields CDR1 LGHDT and CDR2 YNNKEL (reference sequence). The V end lost 2 bases, the J end lost 1 base, and 18 bases lay between the germline ends. CDR3 residues: CASSQKFLGGRSGNTIYF. The CDR3 coding sequence is TGTGCCAGCAGCCAAAAGTTCCTCGGGGGTAGGTCTGGAAACACCATATATTTT.

The J gene is TRBJ2-7, the V gene TRBV30; maybe TRBD2 (5 bases). The CDR3 is made up of 12 amino acids. V lost 3 bases and J 6 bases, leaving 12 bases between the germline ends. The germline gives CDR1 GTSNPN, CDR2 SVGIG (reference sequence). CDR3 nucleotide sequence: TGTGCCTGGAGAGCGGCGTGGGCCGAGCAGTACTTC. Amino acids: CAWRAAWAEQYF.

This chain connects TRBV2 to TRBJ2-7, with a possible D match to TRBD2 (5 bases). This CDR3 has 10 amino acids. V lost 4 bases to trimming and J lost 7 bases, with 5 bases between them. Germline assignment: CDR1 SNHLY and CDR2 FYNNEI. The CDR3 region is CASSGGEQYF. The CDR3 DNA is TGTGCCAGCAGTGGAGGGGAGCAGTACTTC.

V usage is TRBV10-2 and J usage is TRBJ2-5; 10 bases are shared with TRBD2. This CDR3 is 13 amino acids long. CDR1 and CDR2 from the germline V gene are WSHSY and SAAADI. The ends lost 7 bases at V and 3 bases at J; junction bases unmatched: 2. This CDR3 reads CASNLAGEETQYF. The CDR3 coding sequence is TGCGCCAGCAATCTAGCGGGAGAAGAGACCCAGTACTTC.

V and J are TRBV6-5 and TRBJ1-3; D is ambiguous. The CDR3 sequence is 15 residues long. With 2 bases removed from V and 2 bases from J, the gap between germline ends came to 10 bases. Germline CDR1 and CDR2: MNHEY and SVGAGI. The CDR3: CASSYRSIAGNTIYF. CDR3 in DNA: TGTGCCAGCAGTTACCGATCAATAGCTGGAAACACCATATATTTT.

The chain has TRBV3-1 (or the pseudogene TRBV3-2) and TRBJ2-2; no clear D. Trimming pared 4 bases from V and 4 bases from J, leaving 16 bases between. Germline-derived CDR1 and CDR2 are LGHDT and YNNKEL (reference sequence). The CDR3 runs to 16 residues. CDR3 DNA sequence: TGTGCCAGCAGCCGCACTACCTCAACTATCACCGGGGAGCTGTTTTTT. Amino acids: CASSRTTSTITGELFF.

This chain connects TRBV4-1 to TRBJ1-4, with D perhaps matching TRBD1 (6 bases). The germline V gene encodes CDR1 MGHRA and CDR2 YSYEKL. CDR3 length equals 14 residues. V gave up 0 bases and J gave up 8 bases, with 10 bases separating them. CDR3 nucleotide sequence: TGCGCCAGCAGCCAAGATTCAGGGGTGGAAAAACTGTTTTTT. Its protein product is CASSQDSGVEKLFF.

The chain employs TRBV6-2 or TRBV6-3 and TRBJ2-7; 7 bases are a match to TRBD2. CDR3 length: 14 amino acids. Trimming cost V 4 bases and J 1 base; bases outside gene matches: 4. CDR1 and CDR2 (germline): MNHEY, SVGEGT. CDR3 sequence (DNA): TGTGCCAGCAGTTCAGCGGGATCATCCTACGAGCAGTACTTC. Its translation: CASSSAGSSYEQYF.